A single sample gave rise to the 21 T cell receptor beta chains below, sequenced in a study of CD4+ T cells in melanoma. Clones were sequenced by immunoSEQ multiplex PCR, and TCRdb holds only the in-frame ones, with some missing. The data show some 110,000 clones, with about 90% seen just once and about 3.3% held by the top ten. Material for sequencing was peripheral blood. These receptors all stem from a human donor with melanoma.

This chain uses TRBV28 with TRBJ1-4; D gene ambiguous. The V and J ends lost 3 bases and 5 bases respectively, with 10 bases between them. Germline-derived CDR1 and CDR2 are MDHEN and SYDVKM. CDR3 length: 14 residues. In nucleotides, the CDR3 is TGTGCCAGCAGTTTGGGTAGGGCCAATGAAAAACTGTTTTTT. Protein product: CASSLGRANEKLFF.

V gene TRBV4-1 combines with J gene TRBJ1-1; perhaps TRBD1 as D (5 bases). The germline gives CDR1 MGHRA, CDR2 YSYEKL. CDR3 length equals 15 residues. V lost 0 bases, J lost 7 bases, and 15 bases lay in between. The CDR3 DNA is TGCGCCAGCAGCCAAGATCGGCGGGTCGGGGGTGAAGCTTTCTTT. Residues: CASSQDRRVGGEAFF.

The rearrangement joins TRBV4-3 to TRBJ2-3, with D unresolved. V was shortened by 3 bases and J by 3 bases, with 7 bases between the two germline ends. The CDR3 consists of 13 residues. The germline gives CDR1 LGHNA, CDR2 YSLEER. Here the CDR3 DNA reads TGCGCCAGCAGCCAGCGACGGACAGATACGCAGTATTTT. Its translation: CASSQRRTDTQYF.

This chain joins TRBV28 and TRBJ2-1, with 7 bases fitting TRBD2. CDR3 length: 15 residues. The V and J ends lost 6 bases and 6 bases, in that order; junction bases with no gene match: 11. Germline V gives CDR1 MDHEN, CDR2 SYDVKM. The CDR3 sequence: CASSPSPAGFNEQFF. CDR3 nucleotide sequence: TGTGCCAGCAGCCCCTCCCCAGCGGGGTTCAATGAGCAGTTCTTC.

J is TRBJ2-7 and V is TRBV4-1; D is unclear. Trimming pared 1 base from V and 0 bases from J, leaving 4 bases between. The germline CDR1 and CDR2 sequences are MGHRA and YSYEKL. This CDR3 region has 13 residues. The DNA of the CDR3 is TGCGCCAGCAGCCAAGGCGGCTCCTACGAGCAGTACTTC. It specifies CASSQGGSYEQYF.

The CDR3 coding sequence is TGTGCCAGCAGCCCTCTCCTAGCGGGAGGCGAGCAGTACTTC. It translates to CASSPLLAGGEQYF. This chain joins TRBV7-2 and TRBJ2-7, with 11 bases identical to TRBD2. Trimming removed 5 bases from V and 6 bases from J; junction bases left unmatched: 6. CDR1 is SGHTA and CDR2 is FQGNSA in the germline V gene. The CDR3 spans 14 residues.

J is TRBJ2-5 and V is TRBV5-4; D may be TRBD1 or TRBD2 (5 bases each). Trimming took off 4 bases at V and 3 bases at J, with 19 bases between the two ends. Germline V gene data show CDR1 as SGHNT and CDR2 as YYREEE (reference sequence). This CDR3 contains 16 residues. The CDR3 DNA follows: TGTGCCAGCAGCCCCAGGGAGACTGGTAACGAAGAGACCCAGTACTTC. It is translated as CASSPRETGNEETQYF.

The chain has TRBV5-4 and TRBJ1-2; D may be TRBD1 (5 bases). CDR1 is SGHNT, CDR2 YYREEE, per germline (reference sequence). This CDR3 is built from 15 residues. V was shortened by 4 bases and J by 0 bases, with 13 bases between the two germline ends. CDR3 in DNA: TGTGCCAGCAGCGGGCCCCCGGGGGCTAACTATGGCTACACCTTC. This codes for CASSGPPGANYGYTF.

This clone was found a few times. The chain combines TRBV29-1 with TRBJ2-1, with D maybe TRBD2 (5 bases). CDR1 and CDR2 (germline): SQVTM, ANQGSEA. With 4 bases removed from V and 8 bases from J, the gap between germline ends came to 9 bases. The CDR3 is 11 amino acids. CDR3 region: CSVGAGDEQFF. CDR3 DNA sequence: TGCAGCGTTGGGGCGGGCGATGAGCAGTTCTTC.

This rearrangement joins TRBV18 to TRBJ1-4, with TRBD1 matching 9 bases. The ends lost 8 bases at V and 2 bases at J; junction bases unmatched: 3. CDR1 and CDR2 from the germline V gene are KGHSH and LQKENI. This CDR3 is 14 amino acids long. CDR3 sequence (DNA): TGTGCCAGCACTGACAGGGGGACTAATGAAAAACTGTTTTTT. It yields the protein CASTDRGTNEKLFF.

This clone showed up just once. The chain combines TRBV5-1 with TRBJ2-1; D gene unclear. The CDR3 loop spans 11 amino acids. CDR1 and CDR2 from the germline V gene are SGHRS and YFSETQ. V lost 1 base and J lost 16, with 12 bases in between. CDR3 loop: CASSLNFDSFF. The CDR3 DNA reads TGCGCCAGCAGCTTGAACTTCGACTCTTTCTTC.

The chain couples TRBV28 to TRBJ2-7, with 7 bases matching TRBD2. The junction had 15 bases not matched to a gene; V was cut back by 3 bases and J by 4 bases. The CDR3 contains 17 residues. Germline lookup yields CDR1 MDHEN and CDR2 SYDVKM. CDR3 in DNA: TGTGCCAGCAGTTTGGGTGGCGTCGCGGGAGTGGCATACGAGCAGTACTTC. This codes for CASSLGGVAGVAYEQYF.

This chain joins TRBV6-5 and TRBJ1-1, with 7 bases lining up with TRBD1. V was pared by 3 bases and J by 4 bases, with 8 bases of the junction left unmatched. Per the germline V gene, CDR1 is MNHEY and CDR2 is SVGAGI. The CDR3 has 15 amino acids. The CDR3 here is CASSYQAGGGTEAFF. In DNA, the CDR3 is TGTGCCAGCAGTTATCAGGCAGGGGGAGGCACTGAAGCTTTCTTT.

This chain links TRBV19 with TRBJ2-4; maybe TRBD2 (5 bases). V shed 6 bases and J shed 8 bases, with 17 bases lying between them. CDR1 and CDR2 (germline): LNHDA, SQIVND (reference sequence). The CDR3 length is 14 residues. The CDR3 coding sequence is TGTGCCAGTAGGGACGGCTCCACGAGGGACATTCAGTACTTC. It specifies CASRDGSTRDIQYF.

This chain uses TRBV28 with TRBJ2-7; 8 bases agree with TRBD2. Germline assignment: CDR1 MDHEN and CDR2 SYDVKM. With V trimmed by 1 base and J by 0 bases, 8 bases remained unmatched. CDR3 length: 17 residues. CDR3 region: CASSLLFGGAVSYEQYF. CDR3 sequence (DNA): TGTGCCAGCAGTTTATTGTTCGGGGGGGCCGTCTCCTACGAGCAGTACTTC.

The rearrangement links TRBV9 to TRBJ2-3; 7 bases map to TRBD2. The V segment lost 3 bases and the J segment 3 bases; nucleotides outside the gene matches: 7. Germline V lookup: CDR1 SGDLS, CDR2 YYNGEE. CDR3 length: 15 residues. CDR3 nucleotide sequence: TGTGCCAGCAGCGGGAGGGAGGGCCGGACAGATACGCAGTATTTT. Its protein product is CASSGREGRTDTQYF.

CDR3 DNA sequence: TGTGCCAGCAGCATAACAGGGGCGGTGCAGCCCCAGCATTTT. It yields the protein CASSITGAVQPQHF. This chain joins TRBV7-9 and TRBJ1-5; 7 bases map to TRBD1. With V trimmed by 5 bases and J by 7 bases, 8 bases remained unmatched. The CDR3 has 14 amino acids. CDR1 and CDR2 from the germline V gene are SEHNR and FQNEAQ (reference sequence).

The rearrangement joins TRBV5-6 to TRBJ2-3, with 7 bases aligning to TRBD1. The CDR3 runs 15 residues. Germline V lookup: CDR1 SGHDT, CDR2 YYEEEE. Losses at the gene ends were 1 base for V and 5 bases for J; bases not matched to a gene: 7. For the CDR3, the DNA is TGTGCCAGCAGCTTGTCGGGCCAGGGGGTAGATACGCAGTATTTT. As protein: CASSLSGQGVDTQYF.

The V call is TRBV7-3, the J call TRBJ2-2, with unresolved D. Germline lookup yields CDR1 SGHTA and CDR2 FQGTGA. This CDR3 region has 16 residues. The V and J ends lost 4 bases and 0 bases respectively, with 12 bases between them. In nucleotides, the CDR3 is TGTGCCAGCAGCTCCGTCAGAACCGCGAACACCGGGGAGCTGTTTTTT. Translating gives CASSSVRTANTGELFF.

This clone came up once. The J gene is TRBJ1-1, the V gene TRBV19; D possibly corresponds to TRBD1 (5 bases). Trimming cost V 5 bases and J 1 base, with 8 bases left between them. Germline V CDR1 and CDR2: LNHDA, SQIVND (reference sequence). There are 13 residues in the CDR3. The CDR3 nucleotides are TGTGCCAGTAGTTCCACAGGGAACACTGAAGCTTTCTTT. Translation: CASSSTGNTEAFF. The variable domain in full, with the rest retrieved from reference TRBV19 and TRBJ1-1, is DGGITQSPKYLFRKEGQNVTLSCEQNLNHDAMYWYRQDPGQGLRLIYYSQIVNDFQKGDIAEGYSVSREKKESFPLTVTSAQKNPTAFYLCASSSTGNTEAFFGQGTRLTVV.

This chain links TRBV10-3 with TRBJ2-1; 10 bases match TRBD2. Germline V gene data show CDR1 as ENHRY and CDR2 as SYGVKD. Trimming removed 3 bases from V and 7 bases from J; junction bases left unmatched: 3. This CDR3 contains 14 residues. The CDR3 region has the DNA TGTGCCATCAGTGACCCTAGCGGGAGTAATGAGCAGTTCTTC. Residues: CAISDPSGSNEQFF.